This entry features one TCR beta chain sequence. At one boundary the junction diverges from the germline segment, which might be a read error. The sample is drawn from a study of blood T cell repertoires in COVID-19. Across the study: Samples representing acute and convalescent COVID-19 were sourced from the United States, Italy and Spain. Sources were T cells, B-cell-depleted T cells, or PBMCs; the material itself was cDNA or gDNA.

The CDR3 runs to 15 residues. Looked up from germline, CDR1 is MNHNS and CDR2 is SASEGT. In the authors' methods: Amplification of reference gene primers was used by the study to estimate nucleated cell counts. Only in-frame clones appear in the TCRdb table, and some are missing; sequencing was by immunoSEQ multiplex PCR. V and J calls and clone size are as listed in that table; D and trimming were resolved from the DNA. The table includes 20,000 to 25,000 clones, about 82% detected once. The chain employs TRBV6-1 and TRBJ1-1; 7 bases map to TRBD1. This TCR derives from a human donor with active COVID-19. The donor label of this sample is uncertain. Sequenced: peripheral blood. CDR3 nucleotide sequence: TGTGCCAGCAGGGAAGACAGGGTGAGGAGAACTGAAGCTTTCTTT. It is translated as CASREDRVRRTEAFF.